The 17 T cell receptor beta chains below come from one sample, sequenced in a study of shared T cell receptors in the human thymus. Assay: immunoSEQ multiplex PCR; the TCRdb copy retains only in-frame clones and omits some. Seen here are some 640,000 clones, around 87% observed once, and the top ten hold 0.0094%. These data were also filed under a second study, of human thymus T cells.

Sequencing used thymocytes. These TCRs come from a boy under two years old with a congenital heart defect.

This chain uses TRBV28 with TRBJ1-1; 7 bases agree with TRBD1. After removal of 3 bases from V and 1 base from J, the junction contained 11 bases not matched to a gene. CDR3 length: 17 amino acids. Germline V gives CDR1 MDHEN, CDR2 SYDVKM. The CDR3 nucleotides read TGTGCCAGCAGTTTTAAAACCGCCCACAGGGGGAACACTGAAGCTTTCTTT. Translated, it gives CASSFKTAHRGNTEAFF. The full variable domain, with the rest looked up from reference TRBV28 and TRBJ1-1, is DVKVTQSSRYLVKRTGEKVFLECVQDMDHENMFWYRQDPGLGLRLIYFSYDVKMKEKGDIPEGYSVSREKKERFSLILESASTNQTSMYLCASSFKTAHRGNTEAFFGQGTRLTVV.

The gene calls are TRBV25-1 and TRBJ2-5, with D maybe TRBD1 (6 bases). In germline, CDR1 is MGHDK, CDR2 SYGVNS. Trimming shortened V by 2 bases and J by 2 bases, and 15 bases separated the two germline ends. This CDR3 spans 16 amino acids. The CDR3, as DNA: TGTGCCAGCAGTGAACCGATTCAGACAGGTCAAGAGACCCAGTACTTC. Its translation is CASSEPIQTGQETQYF.

The chain carries TRBV10-3 and TRBJ2-7, with 9 nucleotides matching TRBD1. The CDR3 has 17 residues. Germline trimming cut 2 bases from V and 5 bases from J; bases unmatched to any gene: 13. In germline, CDR1 is ENHRY, CDR2 SYGVKD. This CDR3 is CAISEPFGRTGVDEQYF. Written as DNA, the CDR3 is TGTGCCATCAGTGAGCCCTTTGGCCGGACAGGGGTTGACGAGCAGTACTTC.

The table lists this clone with a count of one. The V call is TRBV14, the J call TRBJ2-1; 10 bases are a match to TRBD2. CDR1 SGHDN and CDR2 FVKESK come from the germline V gene. This CDR3 contains 18 residues. Losses at the gene ends were 3 bases for V and 2 bases for J; bases not matched to a gene: 10. The CDR3 loop reads CASSQCLAGDQTYNEQFF. In nucleotides, the CDR3 is TGTGCCAGCAGCCAGTGTCTAGCGGGGGATCAGACCTACAATGAGCAGTTCTTC.

This clone appeared once. The gene calls are TRBV7-6 and TRBJ2-3, with unresolved D. CDR1 and CDR2 (germline): SGHVS, FNYEAQ. CDR3 size: 16 residues. Trimming pared 5 bases from V and 0 bases from J, leaving 15 bases between. CDR3 sequence (DNA): TGTGCCAGCAGCACCGTAGTTATACCTAGCACAGATACGCAGTATTTT. This translates into CASSTVVIPSTDTQYF.

The chain carries TRBV4-1 and TRBJ1-1; the D is unclear. This CDR3 contains 15 residues. Germline CDR1 MGHRA, CDR2 YSYEKL. Trimming shortened V by 4 bases and J by 1 base, and 13 bases separated the two germline ends. The CDR3 DNA reads TGCGCCAGCAGCCCCCAGGTACACGCGAACACTGAAGCTTTCTTT. Encoded protein: CASSPQVHANTEAFF.

Of note for this clone: An end of the junction does not agree with germline; a read error may underlie this. Other DNA sequences in this specimen translate into the identical CDR3. The chain carries TRBV4-1 and TRBJ1-1; the match to TRBD1 covers 8 bases. Looked up from germline, CDR1 is MGHRA and CDR2 is YSYEKL. The length of the CDR3 is 17 residues. The CDR3 reads CASSLSSGTGVNTEAFF. CDR3 sequence (DNA): TGCGCCAGCAGCCTCTCGTCCGGGACAGGTGTCAACACTGAAGCCTTCTTT.

The rearrangement joins TRBV30 to TRBJ1-2, with D possibly matching TRBD1 (6 bases). This CDR3 is 18 amino acids long. The V end was cut by 4 bases, the J end by 0 bases, with 24 bases between. CDR1 and CDR2 from the germline V gene are GTSNPN and SVGIG (reference sequence). The CDR3 region has the DNA TGTGCCTGGAACCCCGTCAAGACAGGTTTGGATTCTAACTATGGCTACACCTTC. Amino acid sequence: CAWNPVKTGLDSNYGYTF.

The chain employs TRBV6-6 and TRBJ2-5; D unclear. Per germline, CDR1 MNHNY and CDR2 SVGAGI (reference sequence). V was cut by 5 bases and J by 3 bases, with 10 bases left in between. The CDR3 is 13 residues long. The CDR3 here is CASSGQYKETQYF. DNA of the CDR3: TGTGCCAGCAGTGGCCAGTATAAAGAGACCCAGTACTTC.

About this clone: At one of its ends the junction is not consistent with the germline gene, which may arise from a read error. V and J are TRBV7-7 and TRBJ2-2, with a tentative D call TRBD1 (6 bases). The CDR3 is 19 amino acids. Looked up from germline, CDR1 is SSHAT and CDR2 is FNYEAQ (reference sequence). Here the CDR3 DNA reads TGTGCTAGCAGCTTAGAGCCCCCCACCGGGACACCCAACACCGGGGAGCTGTTTTTT. This codes for CASSLEPPTGTPNTGELFF.

The chain recombines TRBV13 with TRBJ2-3; tentative D call: TRBD1 (6 bases). V was pared by 5 bases and J by 3 bases, with 15 bases between. Germline CDR1 PRHDT, CDR2 FYEKMQ (reference sequence). This CDR3 has 15 amino acids. As DNA, the CDR3 is TGTGCCAGCAGCCACCCTAGGCAGGGGACAGATACGCAGTATTTT. It codes for CASSHPRQGTDTQYF.

The CDR3 reads CASSPEDSNYGYTF. The CDR3 nucleotides read TGTGCCAGCAGCCCCGAAGACAGTAACTATGGCTACACCTTC. V gene TRBV5-6 combines with J gene TRBJ1-2; D is possibly TRBD1 (5 bases). The CDR3 is made up of 14 amino acids. Trimming removed 4 bases at V and 1 base at J, with 11 bases between. The germline CDR1 and CDR2 sequences are SGHDT and YYEEEE. The full variable domain, in which reference TRBV5-6 and TRBJ1-2 provide the parts outside the CDR3, is DAGVTQSPTHLIKTRGQQVTLRCSPKSGHDTVSWYQQALGQGPQFIFQYYEEEERQRGNFPDRFSGHQFPNYSSELNVNALLLGDSALYLCASSPEDSNYGYTFGSGTRLTVV.

The rearrangement joins TRBV21-1 to TRBJ1-5; the table assigns TRBD1, which was not confirmed against the DNA. TRBV21-1 counts as a pseudogene. The CDR3 length is 19 residues. The CDR3 reads CASSNPGYNRGRGNQPQHF. CDR3 in DNA: TGTGCCAGCAGCAACCCGGGCTATAACAGGGGAAGGGGCAATCAGCCCCAGCATTTT.

The chain employs TRBV5-4 and TRBJ2-7, with D perhaps matching TRBD1 (6 bases). With 0 bases removed from V and 5 bases from J, the gap between germline ends came to 18 bases. This CDR3 contains 16 residues. Germline V lookup: CDR1 SGHNT, CDR2 YYREEE (reference sequence). CDR3: CASSLGRQVANDEQYF. In DNA form, the CDR3 reads TGTGCCAGCAGCTTGGGGCGACAGGTCGCTAACGACGAGCAGTACTTC. The variable domain in full, completed from reference TRBV5-4 and TRBJ2-7, reads ETGVTQSPTHLIKTRGQQVTLRCSSQSGHNTVSWYQQALGQGPQFIFQYYREEENGRGNFPPRFSGLQFPNYSSELNVNALELDDSALYLCASSLGRQVANDEQYFGPGTRLTVT.

The rearrangement links TRBV28 to TRBJ1-5; D ambiguous. In germline, CDR1 is MDHEN, CDR2 SYDVKM. Deletions cut 11 bases from V and 4 bases from J, with 15 bases between. This CDR3 contains 13 residues. The CDR3: CASGREVNQPQHF. DNA for the CDR3: TGTGCCTCAGGTCGCGAAGTAAATCAGCCCCAGCATTTT.

This chain connects TRBV29-1 to TRBJ1-1; maybe TRBD1 (5 bases). This CDR3 comprises 13 residues. Trimming took off 1 base at V and 6 bases at J, with 12 bases between the two ends. Germline CDR1 reads SQVTM; CDR2 reads ANQGSEA. For the CDR3, the DNA is TGCAGCGTTGAAGTGGGCCAGGGTTCTGAAGCTTTCTTT. It translates to CSVEVGQGSEAFF.

V and J are TRBV15 and TRBJ2-7, with D perhaps TRBD2 (6 bases). Germline-derived CDR1 and CDR2 are LNHNV and YYDKDF (reference sequence). With 1 base removed from V and 4 bases from J, the gap between germline ends came to 14 bases. The CDR3 runs to 15 residues. The DNA of the CDR3 is TGTGCCACCAGCAGAGTTAGGAGGGGAGAATACGAGCAGTACTTC. Translated: CATSRVRRGEYEQYF.